Below, 10 T cell receptor beta chains from the same sample are listed, as sequenced in a study of OX40 agonist ivuxolimab in advanced cancers. Sequencing used immunoSEQ multiplex PCR; TCRdb keeps in-frame clones, though not all of them. The table shows tens of thousands of clones, with approximately 79% occurring only once. Sample: CD4+ or CD8+ T cells sorted from blood, taken in a trial of the OX40 agonist ivuxolimab. The source of these receptors is an adult with an advanced solid tumor such as melanoma, head and neck, liver or kidney cancer.

This rearrangement joins TRBV19 to TRBJ2-1; the D gene is possibly TRBD1 (6 bases). Germline CDR1 and CDR2: LNHDA and SQIVND (reference sequence). This CDR3 is 14 amino acids long. Trimming removed 3 bases at V and 6 bases at J, with 12 bases between. CDR3 bases: TGTGCCAGTAGTATGGGGGCTACGGGCAATGAGCAGTTCTTC. Encoded protein: CASSMGATGNEQFF.

This clone has a single count. The chain has TRBV28 and TRBJ2-2, with a weak D call TRBD1 (6 bases). Trimming stripped 8 bases from V and 5 bases from J, with 15 bases between. CDR3 length equals 14 residues. Per the germline V gene, CDR1 is MDHEN and CDR2 is SYDVKM. For the CDR3, the DNA is TGTGCCAGCCGTGGGGCAGGGGAAACCGGGGAGCTGTTTTTT. Amino acids: CASRGAGETGELFF.

This chain joins TRBV7-9 and TRBJ1-2, with D uncertain. CDR3 length: 14 residues. Germline V lookup: CDR1 SEHNR, CDR2 FQNEAQ (reference sequence). The ends were cut back, 2 bases at V and 5 bases at J, with 12 bases in the middle. CDR3 loop: CASSLISEGYGYTF. Here the CDR3 DNA reads TGTGCCAGCAGCTTAATTTCAGAAGGATATGGCTACACCTTC.

This clone is categorized as medium-sized (0.01 to 0.1%). The chain is built from TRBV7-9 and TRBJ2-5; D gene unclear. Trimming pared 7 bases from V and 0 bases from J, leaving 12 bases between. CDR3 length equals 14 residues. In germline, CDR1 is SEHNR, CDR2 FQNEAQ (reference sequence). CDR3 in amino acids: CASIPAAYQETQYF. The CDR3 DNA reads as TGTGCCAGCATACCGGCTGCTTACCAAGAGACCCAGTACTTC.

The gene calls are TRBV28 and TRBJ2-7; 8 nucleotides line up with TRBD2. Germline CDR1 reads MDHEN; CDR2 reads SYDVKM. Unmatched junction bases numbered 10, after V lost 6 bases and J lost 3 bases. CDR3 size: 15 residues. The DNA for the CDR3 is TGTGCCAGCAGCCTGATTTCGGGGGGGAGCTACGAGCAGTACTTC. It specifies CASSLISGGSYEQYF.

This clone was recorded once. The chain carries TRBV6-5 and TRBJ2-2; D unresolved. The CDR3 spans 15 residues. Trimming left V 5 bases short and J 5 bases short, with 15 bases between. CDR1 is MNHEY, CDR2 SVGAGI, per germline. DNA of the CDR3: TGTGCCAGCAGTCCCAGCTTGGTGGCGACCGGGGAGCTGTTTTTT. It specifies CASSPSLVATGELFF.

This clone was seen a few times. The rearrangement uses TRBV28 and TRBJ1-2, with a tentative D call TRBD1 (5 bases). The germline V gene has CDR1 MDHEN and CDR2 SYDVKM. The CDR3 is 16 residues long. The germline V and J ends were trimmed by 4 bases and 6 bases, with 21 bases remaining between them. The CDR3 sequence is CASSSPGTAVGDGYTF. CDR3 DNA: TGTGCCAGCAGTTCCCCCGGGACGGCGGTGGGAGATGGCTACACCTTC.

This rearrangement joins TRBV7-8 to TRBJ2-3; TRBD2 aligns across 7 bases. The CDR3 is made up of 14 amino acids. Germline V lookup: CDR1 SGHVS, CDR2 FQNEAQ. The ends lost 8 bases at V and 5 bases at J; junction bases unmatched: 10. The CDR3 DNA reads TGTGCCAGCTCGGTGGCGGGAGTCGGAGATACGCAGTATTTT. Translation gives CASSVAGVGDTQYF.

This chain links TRBV5-8 with TRBJ2-3, with D unclear. The CDR3 has 14 residues. V was shortened by 2 bases and J by 6 bases, with 13 bases between the two germline ends. Per the germline V gene, CDR1 is SGHTS and CDR2 is YDEGEE. The CDR3 DNA sequence: TGTGCCAGCAGCTTAGGAGAGGATGCGGATACGCAGTATTTT. Its translation is CASSLGEDADTQYF.

This sequence joins TRBV29-1 and TRBJ2-7; TRBD1 matches at 7 bases. Per germline, CDR1 SQVTM and CDR2 ANQGSEA. The CDR3 runs to 12 residues. The V segment lost 8 bases and the J segment 3 bases; nucleotides outside the gene matches: 7. CDR3 sequence reads: CSTTGQNYEQYF. CDR3 nucleotides: TGCAGCACTACGGGACAGAACTACGAGCAGTACTTC.